Following are 21 T cell receptor beta chains from one sample sequenced in a study of T cell responses to AZD1222 COVID-19 vaccine. This table comes from immunoSEQ multiplex PCR, and its TCRdb copy is limited to in-frame clones, with some not included. This sample has fewer than 20,000 clones, with roughly nine tenths found just once. Sequenced here: peripheral blood, sampled 28 days after the second AZD1222 dose. These receptors were taken from an adult who received the AZD1222 COVID-19 vaccine.

The sample holds one count of this clone. This sequence joins TRBV5-1 and TRBJ2-2; D is perhaps TRBD1 or TRBD2 (5 bases each). Germline-derived CDR1 and CDR2 are SGHRS and YFSETQ. The CDR3 is made up of 16 amino acids. V was trimmed by 2 bases and J by 1 base, leaving 12 bases between them. CDR3 residues: CASSFNLGVNTGELFF. The CDR3 coding sequence is TGCGCCAGCAGCTTTAACTTGGGGGTGAACACCGGGGAGCTGTTTTTT.

This chain uses TRBV3-1 (or the pseudogene TRBV3-2) with TRBJ1-6; 7 bases agree with TRBD1. The CDR3 covers 15 residues. Germline-derived CDR1 and CDR2 are LGHDT and YNNKEL (reference sequence). V was clipped by 4 bases and J by 7 bases; unmatched bases: 7. CDR3 DNA sequence: TGTGCCAGCAGCCTGACAGGGATGGGAAATTCACCCCTCCACTTT. The encoded protein is CASSLTGMGNSPLHF.

The table lists this clone with a count of one. The V gene is TRBV27, the J gene TRBJ1-2; 9 bases agree with TRBD1. From germline, CDR1 is MNHEY and CDR2 SMNVEV (reference sequence). The junction had 7 bases not matched to a gene; V was cut back by 6 bases and J by 5 bases. The CDR3 length is 14 residues. The CDR3 DNA follows: TGTGCCAGCAGGGACAGGGGCCCGAAGTATGGCTACACCTTC. This codes for CASRDRGPKYGYTF.

The V and J genes are TRBV10-2 and TRBJ1-6, with D maybe TRBD1 (5 bases). V lost 2 bases to trimming and J lost 3 bases, with 8 bases between them. The CDR3 length is 15 residues. The germline V gene has CDR1 WSHSY and CDR2 SAAADI. CDR3: CASSEQGFYNSPLHF. DNA for the CDR3: TGCGCCAGCAGTGAGCAGGGCTTCTATAATTCACCCCTCCACTTT.

The chain joins TRBV18 to TRBJ1-1; D is unresolved. The CDR3 is made up of 11 amino acids. Germline V gene data show CDR1 as KGHSH and CDR2 as LQKENI. V lost 3 bases to trimming and J lost 10 bases, with 9 bases between them. CDR3 sequence reads: CASSPDVGAFF. The CDR3 DNA reads TGTGCCAGCTCACCGGATGTAGGAGCTTTCTTT. The whole variable domain, remainder taken from reference TRBV18 and TRBJ1-1, is NAGVMQNPRHLVRRRGQEARLRCSPMKGHSHVYWYRQLPEEGLKFMVYLQKENIIDESGMPKERFSAEFPKEGPSILRIQQVVRGDSAAYFCASSPDVGAFFGQGTRLTVV.

This clone was counted a single time. The chain employs TRBV27 and TRBJ2-2; 8 nucleotides align to TRBD2. With 2 bases clipped from V and 2 bases from J, the junction kept 4 bases outside the gene matches. The germline V gene encodes CDR1 MNHEY and CDR2 SMNVEV (reference sequence). This CDR3 spans 16 amino acids. The CDR3 here is CASSLRLAGNTGELFF. In DNA, the CDR3 is TGTGCCAGCAGTTTACGGCTAGCGGGTAACACCGGGGAGCTGTTTTTT.

V gene TRBV19 combines with J gene TRBJ2-3; D is unresolved. Trimming cost V 6 bases and J 4 bases, with 11 bases left between them. There are 13 residues in the CDR3. CDR1 is LNHDA and CDR2 is SQIVND in the germline V gene (reference sequence). DNA for the CDR3: TGTGCCAGTAGGCGGCAGATCGCAGATACGCAGTATTTT. This encodes CASRRQIADTQYF. Combining the CDR3 with reference TRBV19 and TRBJ2-3 gives the whole variable domain DGGITQSPKYLFRKEGQNVTLSCEQNLNHDAMYWYRQDPGQGLRLIYYSQIVNDFQKGDIAEGYSVSREKKESFPLTVTSAQKNPTAFYLCASRRQIADTQYFGPGTRLTVL.

This chain joins TRBV11-2 and TRBJ2-1; D is ambiguous. The CDR3 contains 13 residues. Germline CDR1 SGHAT, CDR2 FQNNGV. The ends were cut back, 1 base at V and 5 bases at J, with 6 bases in the middle. The CDR3 DNA is TGTGCCAGCAGCTTAGGGCCGGACAATGAGCAGTTCTTC. This encodes CASSLGPDNEQFF. Drawing the rest from reference TRBV11-2 and TRBJ2-1, the complete variable domain is EAGVAQSPRYKIIEKRQSVAFWCNPISGHATLYWYQQILGQGPKLLIQFQNNGVVDDSQLPKDRFSAERLKGVDSTLKIQPAKLEDSAVYLCASSLGPDNEQFFGPGTRLTVL.

The chain combines TRBV28 with TRBJ2-1; 9 bases agree with TRBD2. After removal of 4 bases from V and 7 bases from J, the junction contained 8 bases not matched to a gene. The CDR3 contains 15 residues. CDR1 and CDR2 from the germline V gene are MDHEN and SYDVKM. The CDR3 loop is CASSSVAGGPNEQFF. The CDR3 nucleotides are TGTGCCAGCAGTTCCGTCGCGGGAGGGCCTAATGAGCAGTTCTTC. Complete variable domain (other parts from reference TRBV28 and TRBJ2-1): DVKVTQSSRYLVKRTGEKVFLECVQDMDHENMFWYRQDPGLGLRLIYFSYDVKMKEKGDIPEGYSVSREKKERFSLILESASTNQTSMYLCASSSVAGGPNEQFFGPGTRLTVL.

The chain combines TRBV29-1 with TRBJ1-1; maybe TRBD1 (6 bases). V was clipped by 3 bases and J by 5 bases, with 13 bases between them. The CDR3 is 13 amino acids. Per the germline V gene, CDR1 is SQVTM and CDR2 is ANQGSEA. The CDR3, as DNA: TGCAGCGTTGAGGCAGGGGCTGGAACTGAAGCTTTCTTT. Translated: CSVEAGAGTEAFF.

This CDR3 is CASSETVVGQGGETQYF. DNA of the CDR3: TGTGCCAGCAGTGAAACTGTAGTGGGACAGGGGGGAGAGACCCAGTACTTC. The chain couples TRBV6-1 to TRBJ2-5; TRBD1 agrees at 11 bases. This CDR3 contains 17 residues. With 2 bases clipped from V and 4 bases from J, the junction kept 9 bases outside the gene matches. Per germline, CDR1 MNHNS and CDR2 SASEGT.

This chain connects TRBV5-1 to TRBJ2-1; 12 nucleotides line up with TRBD2. The CDR3 spans 16 residues. The V segment lost 2 bases and the J segment 5 bases; nucleotides outside the gene matches: 5. Germline CDR1 is SGHRS and CDR2 is YFSETQ. The CDR3 loop reads CASSFDLAGGNNEQFF. The CDR3, as DNA: TGCGCCAGCAGCTTTGACCTAGCGGGGGGGAACAATGAGCAGTTCTTC.

The chain has TRBV12-5 and TRBJ2-1; TRBD2 aligns across 8 bases. The J segment lost 8 bases and the V segment lost 3 bases, leaving 9 bases of the junction unmatched. Germline values: CDR1 LGHNT, CDR2 FRNRAP. There are 15 residues in the CDR3. CDR3 residues: CASGFYRGGPYEQFF. CDR3 coding DNA: TGTGCTAGTGGTTTCTATCGGGGGGGGCCCTATGAGCAGTTCTTC. Full variable domain (rest looked up from reference TRBV12-5 and TRBJ2-1): DARVTQTPRHKVTEMGQEVTMRCQPILGHNTVFWYRQTMMQGLELLAYFRNRAPLDDSGMPKDRFSAEMPDATLATLKIQPSEPRDSAVYFCASGFYRGGPYEQFFGPGTRLTVL.

The chain links TRBV5-1 to TRBJ1-2, with D possibly TRBD1 on 6 matching bases. CDR3 length equals 15 residues. V shed 0 bases and J shed 10 bases, with 19 bases lying between them. Germline values: CDR1 SGHRS, CDR2 YFSETQ. For the CDR3, the DNA is TGCGCCAGCAGCTTGGAAGGGGGGCAGGGAAAGGACTACACCTTC. Translating gives CASSLEGGQGKDYTF. The entire variable domain, with the rest obtained from reference TRBV5-1 and TRBJ1-2, is as follows: KAGVTQTPRYLIKTRGQQVTLSCSPISGHRSVSWYQQTPGQGLQFLFEYFSETQRNKGNFPGRFSGRQFSNSRSEMNVSTLELGDSALYLCASSLEGGQGKDYTFGSGTRLTVV.

The chain is built from TRBV5-1 and TRBJ2-3, with TRBD1 matching over 10 bases. The V gene's germline CDR1 is SGHRS and CDR2 YFSETQ. This CDR3 is 16 amino acids long. The ends lost 6 bases at V and 6 bases at J; junction bases unmatched: 13. CDR3 nucleotide sequence: TGCGCCAGCACCCCGAGGGGTGGGGACAGGGGTGATACGCAGTATTTT. The encoded protein is CASTPRGGDRGDTQYF.

This rearrangement joins TRBV30 to TRBJ1-1, with D unclear. The ends were cut back, 4 bases at V and 9 bases at J, with 9 bases in the middle. This CDR3 is built from 10 residues. CDR1 is GTSNPN, CDR2 SVGIG, per germline (reference sequence). The CDR3, as DNA: TGTGCCTGGACGGAGATAAAAGCTTTCTTT. This codes for CAWTEIKAFF.

The V gene is TRBV29-1, the J gene TRBJ2-6, with D hard to call. V was cut by 4 bases and J by 1 base, with 5 bases left in between. CDR3 size: 13 residues. Germline V lookup: CDR1 SQVTM, CDR2 ANQGSEA. Written as DNA, the CDR3 is TGCAGCGTTGTTGTTTCTGGGGCCAACGTCCTGACTTTC. Encoded protein: CSVVVSGANVLTF. The full variable domain, in which reference TRBV29-1 and TRBJ2-6 provide the parts outside the CDR3, is SAVISQKPSRDICQRGTSLTIQCQVDSQVTMMFWYRQQPGQSLTLIATANQGSEATYESGFVIDKFPISRPNLTFSTLTVSNMSPEDSSIYLCSVVVSGANVLTFGAGSRLTVL.

CDR3 bases: TGTGCCAGCTCACCCGACAATAACTATGGCTACACCTTC. It is translated as CASSPDNNYGYTF. The chain is built from TRBV18 and TRBJ1-2, with unresolved D. V dropped 3 bases and J dropped 1 base, with 6 bases sitting between them. Germline CDR1 reads KGHSH; CDR2 reads LQKENI. This CDR3 comprises 13 residues. Together with reference TRBV18 and TRBJ1-2, the CDR3 gives the full variable domain: NAGVMQNPRHLVRRRGQEARLRCSPMKGHSHVYWYRQLPEEGLKFMVYLQKENIIDESGMPKERFSAEFPKEGPSILRIQQVVRGDSAAYFCASSPDNNYGYTFGSGTRLTVV.

The chain carries TRBV27 and TRBJ2-7; 7 nucleotides align to TRBD1. Germline V CDR1 and CDR2: MNHEY, SMNVEV (reference sequence). The CDR3 spans 14 residues. V lost 9 bases to trimming and J lost 0 bases; unmatched junction nucleotides: 8. The CDR3 DNA reads as TGTGCCAGAGAATTGACAGGGAGCTCCTACGAGCAGTACTTC. Translation gives CARELTGSSYEQYF.

The rearrangement links TRBV4-2 to TRBJ2-6; 15 nucleotides line up with TRBD2. Unmatched junction bases numbered 4, after V lost 0 bases and J lost 4 bases. The CDR3 runs to 19 residues. CDR1 and CDR2 (germline): LGHNA, YNFKEQ. The CDR3 loop reads CASSQDGLAGGPGANVLTF. DNA for the CDR3: TGTGCCAGCAGCCAAGATGGACTAGCGGGGGGGCCCGGGGCCAACGTCCTGACTTTC.

This chain links TRBV5-5 with TRBJ1-6; D is unresolved. The V gene lost 4 bases and the J gene lost 8 bases, with 19 bases spanning the gap. The germline CDR1 and CDR2 sequences are SGHKS and YYEKEE (reference sequence). This CDR3 spans 16 amino acids. CDR3 nucleotide sequence: TGTGCCAGCAGCCCGAGGAGGGCCAAAAAGCATTCACCCCTCCACTTT. Translated: CASSPRRAKKHSPLHF.